The present T cell receptor (beta chain) was sequenced within a study of cytomegalovirus exposure and HLA in healthy donors. PCR primers comprised 60 Vbeta and 13 Jbeta primers. The repertoire was sequenced with immunoSEQ multiplex PCR; TCRdb's copy has only in-frame clones and lacks some. The sample records roughly 160,000 clones, 65% to 90% being singletons. CDR1 is SEHNR, CDR2 FQNEAQ, per germline (reference sequence). The V gene lost 5 bases and the J gene lost 2 bases, with 9 bases spanning the gap. CDR3 length equals 13 residues. The sequence was collected from a man in his forties or fifties in good health and CMV-seropositive. Specimen: PBMCs. This chain links TRBV7-9 with TRBJ1-2; the D is unclear. The CDR3 DNA sequence: TGTGCCAGCAGCCCAGGTCAGAACTATGGCTACACCTTC. Its protein is CASSPGQNYGYTF.